These 6 T cell receptor beta chains were sequenced from one sample in a study of human T cells and chemical hapten exposure (TCRdb year 2021). The library was produced with RACE. For sequencing, a NextSeq 500 was employed. Clones were called with MiXCR by TCRdb after fastp trimmed the public reads at Q25, and only in-frame beta chains were retained. Each CDR3 protein gets just one entry, which takes the most common genes and DNA from the rows behind it. This sample comprises roughly 100,000 distinct CDR3 sequences, approximately 8.2% of them detected only once. Around 3% of the sample comes from the top ten. Sample time point, as interpreted from the label and publication: healthy volunteer bleed at 2 weeks. Unfractionated whole blood was collected in Tempus Blood RNA tubes, and total RNA was extracted from that blood. The sequenced sample was whole blood. The receptors shown here come from a female donor in good health. Some clones in this sample may be carry-over from other donors' samples.

V usage is TRBV3-1 and J usage is TRBJ2-7; 8 bases map to TRBD2. This CDR3 has 15 residues. Looked up from germline, CDR1 is LGHDT and CDR2 is YNNKEL (reference sequence). The junction had 10 bases not matched to a gene; V was cut back by 5 bases and J by 4 bases. The CDR3, as DNA: TGTGCCAGCAGCATGAGGACTAGCAGAATATACGAGCAGTACTTC. As protein: CASSMRTSRIYEQYF.

The V gene is TRBV11-2, the J gene TRBJ2-7, with 10 bases matching TRBD2. The V segment lost 4 bases and the J segment 7 bases; nucleotides outside the gene matches: 10. There are 15 residues in the CDR3. The germline CDR1 and CDR2 sequences are SGHAT and FQNNGV. The CDR3: CASSSPILAGKEQYF. DNA for the CDR3: TGTGCCAGCAGCTCTCCAATACTAGCGGGAAAGGAGCAGTACTTC.

The V gene is TRBV6-2 or TRBV6-3, the J gene TRBJ2-1; TRBD2 aligns across 13 bases. In germline, CDR1 is MNHEY, CDR2 SVGEGT. V was clipped by 2 bases and J by 9 bases; unmatched bases: 10. The CDR3 length is 17 residues. The DNA for the CDR3 is TGTGCCAGCAGTTACCCGTCAATACTAGCGGGAGGGAGTGAGCAGTTCTTC. Amino acids: CASSYPSILAGGSEQFF.

DNA of the CDR3: TGTGCCAGCACCAACCCGGGACTAGATGTCGGGCAGTATTTT. As protein: CASTNPGLDVGQYF. The rearrangement uses TRBV6-5 and TRBJ2-3; 8 nucleotides agree with TRBD2. The germline V gene encodes CDR1 MNHEY and CDR2 SVGAGI. This CDR3 is built from 14 residues. The ends lost 7 bases at V and 11 bases at J; junction bases unmatched: 14.

This clonotype was picked up a small number of times. CDR3 amino acids: CASSHRDRPKKYF. The CDR3 DNA reads as TGTGCCAGCAGTCACCGGGACAGGCCTAAGAAGTACTTC. V usage is TRBV12-3 or TRBV12-4 and J usage is TRBJ2-7, with 8 positions matching TRBD1. Germline trimming cut 5 bases from V and 11 bases from J; bases unmatched to any gene: 11. This CDR3 has 13 amino acids.

This chain connects TRBV4-1 to TRBJ2-3; unclear D gene. This CDR3 has 14 amino acids. The V gene lost 2 bases and the J gene lost 4 bases, with 10 bases spanning the gap. In germline, CDR1 is MGHRA, CDR2 YSYEKL. The CDR3: CASSQTQVADTQYF. The CDR3 nucleotides are TGCGCCAGCAGCCAAACCCAGGTCGCAGATACGCAGTATTTT.